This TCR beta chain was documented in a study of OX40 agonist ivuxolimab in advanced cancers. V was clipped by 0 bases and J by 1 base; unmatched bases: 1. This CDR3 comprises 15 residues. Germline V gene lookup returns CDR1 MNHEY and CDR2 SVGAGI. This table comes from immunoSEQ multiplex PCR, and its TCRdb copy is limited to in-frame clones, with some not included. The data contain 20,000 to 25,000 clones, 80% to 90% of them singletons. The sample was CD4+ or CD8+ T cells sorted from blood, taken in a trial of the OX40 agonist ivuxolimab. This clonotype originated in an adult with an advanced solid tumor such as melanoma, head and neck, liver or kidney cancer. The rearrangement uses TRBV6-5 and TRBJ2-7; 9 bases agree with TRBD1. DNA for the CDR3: TGTGCCAGCAGTTACTCCGGGACAGGGTCCTACGAGCAGTACTTC. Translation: CASSYSGTGSYEQYF.